This entry concerns a single T cell receptor (beta chain). This clonotype has a count of ten or more. Its antigen is still unknown. One base away there is no much larger clone; base qualities are not given. The TCR beta CDR3 regions were amplified from RNA transcripts. A first-round RT-PCR of the TCR CDR3 used the HTBI primer set with the Qiagen OneStep RT-PCR kit. Libraries were constructed in a second round of multiplex PCR, after which size selection and purification were performed. Paired-end sequencing of the libraries was performed with 100 bp reads on an Illumina HiSeq2000. The authors' analysis ran thus. SOAPnuke was used to process the raw data, removing reads that contained adapters or uncalled bases, had a mean Phred below 15, or lacked an exact match to the constant primer or identifier. COPE v1.2.5 was used to merge high-quality paired reads, and clonotypes were defined as unique nucleotide sequences. MiTCR v1.1 was used to align clonotypes to the IMGT TRBV, TRBD and TRBJ reference segments. The analysis included only V-J combinations with a frequency above 0.0001, which together covered 99% to 99.2% of the repertoires. The TCS score was defined as the ratio of F50 (clonal expansion) to E x V (chaos), calculated using BLOSUM62-based TCRdist between CDR3 peptides within each V-J. Welch's t-statistics and random forest reduced fewer than 550 V-J features to roughly 13, which were used in a naive Bayes classifier (R e1071). TCRdb reran the public reads through fastp at Q25 and MiXCR, keeping productive beta chains. A single entry per CDR3 protein holds the most common genes and DNA from its merged rows. The V and J calls reflect TCRdb's pipeline rather than the authors' work. The sample yields about 290,000 distinct CDR3 sequences; more than 15% were counted once. The ten largest clones add up to just over 55% of the sample.

These data are taken from a study of T cells in Graves' hyperthyroidism and ophthalmopathy (dated by TCRdb to between 2019 and 2020). For the study in its entirety: Peripheral blood was collected at initial diagnosis, before any treatment. To identify distinguishing TCR V-J signatures, a discovery cohort of about 100 patients was used, comprising 40 to 45 with Graves' ophthalmopathy and 57 with stable Graves' hyperthyroidism. Whether ophthalmopathy could be predicted prospectively was tested in an independent validation cohort made up of under 20 hyperthyroidism patients plus 17 patients who later progressed to ophthalmopathy. The roughly 100 discovery patients were randomly divided into training and test sets at a 7:3 ratio. Thyroid tissue and blood T-cell repertoires from about six Graves' hyperthyroidism patients were also compared in the study. After sampling, hyperthyroidism patients received methimazole starting at 30 mg daily, and ophthalmopathy patients received high-dose intravenous methylprednisolone. TCR Vbeta CDR3 sequencing of some 140 peripheral blood samples (43 ophthalmopathy, 75 hyperthyroidism and about 17 progressor patients) is reported in the paper.

Ophthalmopathy patients had moderately to severely active disease, with a Clinical Activity Score of 3 or more, a NOSPECS grade of 4 or more, and a disease duration of less than 3 months. Exclusion was applied to patients with uncontrolled infections, other autoimmune diseases, pregnancy or lactation. Clinical symptoms, serum thyroxine and TRAb, thyroid ultrasound, and orbital computed tomography formed the basis for the diagnoses. PBMCs were separated from about 10 ml of fresh peripheral blood using Ficoll-Paque density gradient centrifugation. Total RNA was extracted using Trizol reagent, and RNA quality was assessed on an Agilent 2100 Bioanalyzer. General findings and caveats noted by the study authors: In cross-validation, a model built on a 13 V-J signature told ophthalmopathy apart from stable hyperthyroidism with roughly 87% sensitivity and about 81% specificity, and in testing the same model reached 80%/75%. No statistical method was used to fix the sample size in advance, and group allocation was not hidden from the investigators. Most expanded thyroid clonotypes (frequency above 0.001) were also detected in blood, a finding suggesting that blood repertoires may reflect thyroid immune responses. In validation, progression to ophthalmopathy was predicted by the model with around 70% sensitivity and 72.22% specificity, a median of about 6.8 months before onset.

V is shortened by 6 bases, J by 5 bases, and the region joining them spans 16 bases. From the germline V gene (reference sequence), CDR1 is DFQATT and CDR2 is SNEGSKA. The CDR3 spans 13 residues, from the cysteine through the phenylalanine. The sequence is cut down to CDR3 DNA, 39 bases in frame from base 1. Here the chain combines TRBV20-1 and TRBJ2-5; the D gene is perhaps TRBD1, on 5 matching bases. Sequencing was performed on blood. The origin of this receptor is a woman aged 55-70 years with Graves' ophthalmopathy. The CDR3 region: CSAVEGVPETQYF. The sequenced DNA: TGCAGTGCGGTCGAAGGGGTCCCGGAGACCCAGTACTTC.